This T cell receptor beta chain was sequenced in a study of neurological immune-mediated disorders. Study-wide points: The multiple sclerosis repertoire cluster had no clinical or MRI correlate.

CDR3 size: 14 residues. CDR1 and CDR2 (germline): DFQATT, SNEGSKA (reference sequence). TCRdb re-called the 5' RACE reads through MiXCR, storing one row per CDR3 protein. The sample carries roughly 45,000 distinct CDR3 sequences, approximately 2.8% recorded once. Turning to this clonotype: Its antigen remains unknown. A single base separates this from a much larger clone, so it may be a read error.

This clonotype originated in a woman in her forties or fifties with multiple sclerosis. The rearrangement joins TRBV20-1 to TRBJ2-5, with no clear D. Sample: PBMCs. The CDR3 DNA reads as TGCAGTGCGGAATCAGAGAACTACCAAGGGACCCAGTACTTC. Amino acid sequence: CSAESENYQGTQYF.